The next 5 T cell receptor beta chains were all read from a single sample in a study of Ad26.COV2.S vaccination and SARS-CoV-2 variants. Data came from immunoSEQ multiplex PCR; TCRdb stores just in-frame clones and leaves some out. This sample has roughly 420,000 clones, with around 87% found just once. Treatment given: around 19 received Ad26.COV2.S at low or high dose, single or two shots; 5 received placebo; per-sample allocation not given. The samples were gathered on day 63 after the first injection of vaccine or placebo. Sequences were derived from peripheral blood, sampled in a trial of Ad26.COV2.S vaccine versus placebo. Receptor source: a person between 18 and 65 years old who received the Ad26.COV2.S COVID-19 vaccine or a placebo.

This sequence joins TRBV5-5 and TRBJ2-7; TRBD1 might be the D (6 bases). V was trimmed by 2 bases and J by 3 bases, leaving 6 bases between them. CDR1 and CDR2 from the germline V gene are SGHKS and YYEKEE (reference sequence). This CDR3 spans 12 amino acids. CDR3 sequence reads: CASSLQGYEQYF. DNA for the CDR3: TGTGCCAGCAGCTTACAGGGCTACGAGCAGTACTTC.

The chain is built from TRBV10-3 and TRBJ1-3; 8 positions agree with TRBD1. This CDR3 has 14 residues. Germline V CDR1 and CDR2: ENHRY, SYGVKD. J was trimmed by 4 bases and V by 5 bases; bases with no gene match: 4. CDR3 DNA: TGTGCCATCAGTCTAACAGGGGGAGGAAACACCATATATTTT. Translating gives CAISLTGGGNTIYF.

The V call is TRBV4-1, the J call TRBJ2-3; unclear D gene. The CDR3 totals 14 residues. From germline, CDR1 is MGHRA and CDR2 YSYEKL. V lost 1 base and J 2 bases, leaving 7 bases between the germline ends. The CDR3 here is CASSQVFLTDTQYF. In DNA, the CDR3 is TGCGCCAGCAGCCAAGTCTTTCTCACAGATACGCAGTATTTT.

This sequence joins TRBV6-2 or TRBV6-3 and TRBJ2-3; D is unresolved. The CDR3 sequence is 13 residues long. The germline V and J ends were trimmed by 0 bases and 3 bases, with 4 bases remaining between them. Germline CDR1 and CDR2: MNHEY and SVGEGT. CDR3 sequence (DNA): TGTGCCAGCAGTTACTCGGCGACAGATACGCAGTATTTT. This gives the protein CASSYSATDTQYF.

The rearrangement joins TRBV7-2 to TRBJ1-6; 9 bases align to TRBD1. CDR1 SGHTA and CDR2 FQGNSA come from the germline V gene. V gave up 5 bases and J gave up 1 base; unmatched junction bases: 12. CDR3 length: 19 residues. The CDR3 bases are TGTGCCAGCAGCGAGCCATTGAGACAGGGGGTATCCTATAATTCACCCCTCCACTTT. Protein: CASSEPLRQGVSYNSPLHF.